The clone carrying this T cell receptor beta chain was seen many times. What it recognizes is unknown. As to time point: newly diagnosed GD, antithyroid drugs for less than 3 months. RNA isolated from PBMCs was used to make the TCR library. Germline assignment: CDR1 SNHLY and CDR2 FYNNEI. The V end lost 5 bases, the J end lost 3 bases, and 14 bases lay between the germline ends. The length of the CDR3 is 14 residues. These data are taken from a study of regulatory T cells in long-lasting Graves disease. Study context: Graves' patients, diagnosed recently, had received antithyroid drugs under 3 months.

Combining iRepertoire HTBI primers with Arm-PCR of CDR3 regions, the authors built TCR beta libraries. MiXCR, applied by TCRdb to the multiplex PCR reads, yields one record per CDR3 protein. Of approximately 470,000 distinct CDR3 sequences listed, 15% to 20% were seen once; the top ten hold 12%. Findings and limits, study-wide: New patients shared 800 to 1,000 public clonotypes, fewer than the approximately 2,500 shared by persistent patients.

Another study also made use of these data, one on T cells in Graves' hyperthyroidism and ophthalmopathy.

The clonotype was recovered from a man aged 35-49 years with Graves disease. V is TRBV2 and J is TRBJ2-7; a weak D match, TRBD1 (6 bases). The starting material was peripheral blood mononuclear cells (PBMCs), obtained at new diagnosis, from a patient treated with antithyroid drugs. The CDR3: CASSPGTLVYEQYF. CDR3 in DNA: TGTGCCAGCAGTCCCGGGACACTAGTCTACGAGCAGTACTTC.